The 4 T cell receptor beta chains in this list originate from one sample, sequenced in a study of shared clonotypes between healthy human individuals. Assay: immunoSEQ multiplex PCR; the TCRdb copy retains only in-frame clones and omits some. The table records a few million clones, approximately 94% of them present only once. The sequenced sample consisted of naive CD4+ T cells sorted from blood. Sample subset: CD45RA+ positively selected. The receptors stem from a man aged 18 to 29 in good health.

J is TRBJ2-1 and V is TRBV10-3, with 7 bases matching TRBD2. The J segment lost 4 bases and the V segment lost 9 bases, leaving 12 bases of the junction unmatched. The germline CDR1 and CDR2 sequences are ENHRY and SYGVKD. The CDR3 has 15 amino acids. The CDR3 sequence: CAMAGPSGVYNEQFF. The CDR3 nucleotides are TGTGCCATGGCGGGCCCCAGCGGGGTGTACAATGAGCAGTTCTTC.

The CDR3 DNA follows: TGTGCCTGGAGTTCGCAGGGGGTCGGGCAGCCCCAGCATTTT. Translation: CAWSSQGVGQPQHF. V is TRBV30 and J is TRBJ1-5; 7 bases are shared with TRBD1. Germline V lookup: CDR1 GTSNPN, CDR2 SVGIG (reference sequence). V was clipped by 2 bases and J by 7 bases; unmatched bases: 8. This CDR3 is 14 amino acids long. Filled out from reference TRBV30 and TRBJ1-5, the complete variable domain reads SQTIHQWPATLVQPVGSPLSLECTVEGTSNPNLYWYRQAAGRGLQLLFYSVGIGQISSEVPQNLSASRPQDRQFILSSKKLLLSDSGFYLCAWSSQGVGQPQHFGDGTRLSIL.

The chain is built from TRBV10-2 and TRBJ2-7, with 11 bases matching TRBD2. The germline V gene encodes CDR1 WSHSY and CDR2 SAAADI. The CDR3 length is 17 residues. Losses at the gene ends were 1 base for V and 2 bases for J; bases not matched to a gene: 7. This chain's CDR3 is CASSEFLAGGNPYEQYF. The DNA for the CDR3 is TGCGCCAGCAGTGAGTTTCTAGCGGGGGGAAACCCCTACGAGCAGTACTTC.

In nucleotides, the CDR3 is TGCGCCAGCAGCGCGGGAGGGACAGGGGTTTACACTGAAGCTTTCTTT. This encodes CASSAGGTGVYTEAFF. The J gene is TRBJ1-1, the V gene TRBV5-1; 10 bases are shared with TRBD1. Trimming removed 4 bases from V and 3 bases from J; junction bases left unmatched: 9. Germline lookup yields CDR1 SGHRS and CDR2 YFSETQ. CDR3 size: 16 residues.